This TCR beta chain is from a study of blood T cell repertoires in COVID-19. In the study overall: COVID-19 samples from acute and convalescent phases originated in the United States, Italy and Spain. The analysed material was cDNA or gDNA that came from T cells, B-cell-depleted T cells, or PBMCs.

Original processing methods: Nucleated cell number was recorded as an estimate derived from reference gene primer amplification. Sequenced by immunoSEQ multiplex PCR; TCRdb stores in-frame clones only, minus some. V, J and clone size are those of that table, while D and trimming were read from the DNA. The repertoire holds 95,000 to 120,000 clones, with about 90% as singletons. This clone is a singleton in its sample. The sequence was collected from a woman between 50 and 59 years old with acute or convalescent COVID-19. The specimen was peripheral blood.

The chain's CDR3 is CASRPQGSQQNEQFF. For the CDR3, the DNA is TGTGCCAGCAGACCACAGGGGAGCCAGCAAAATGAGCAGTTCTTC. This chain uses TRBV7-4 with TRBJ2-1, with 7 bases fitting TRBD1. With 6 bases clipped from V and 7 bases from J, the junction kept 12 bases outside the gene matches. The CDR3 covers 15 residues. Germline V gene lookup returns CDR1 SGHVT and CDR2 SQSDAQ.